This T cell receptor beta chain was identified during a study of blood T cells in healthy people across ages. A J-beta primer mix and a sample-barcoded 5' primer were used in a second PCR of about 7 to 12 cycles. Sequencing of every sample gave 2.5 million or more CDR3-containing paired-end reads. MiXCR, applied by TCRdb to the 5' RACE reads, yields one record per CDR3 protein. The sample holds 1.5 million or so distinct CDR3 sequences, approximately 42% seen once. Healthy individuals of Caucasian origin from Russia, aged 6 to 90, served as donors. As to this clonotype: The target antigen is unknown.

V gave up 6 bases and J gave up 6 bases; unmatched junction bases: 10. Germline lookup yields CDR1 DFQATT and CDR2 SNEGSKA (reference sequence). This CDR3 contains 15 residues. Broader study findings: The authors considered diversity estimates from one million T cells to be underestimates. With age, beta diversity per million T cells declined roughly linearly, significantly by approximately 41.

The sequence derives from a woman between 18 and 30 years old in good health. This chain connects TRBV20-1 to TRBJ2-4, with TRBD2 matching 11 bases. The material sequenced was blood. The CDR3 sequence is CSAYIAGGDGNIQYF. CDR3 nucleotide sequence: TGCAGTGCCTATATAGCGGGGGGGGATGGAAACATTCAGTACTTC.